One T cell receptor (beta chain) is described in this entry. Trimming left V 3 bases short and J 5 bases short, with 17 bases between. The CDR3 loop spans 15 amino acids. CDR1 is SGDLS and CDR2 is YYNGEE in the germline V gene. The source of the sample is a study of technical replicates of blood from several donors. Only in-frame clones appear in the TCRdb table, and some are missing; sequencing was by immunoSEQ multiplex PCR. The table lists fewer than 85,000 clones, more than 90% of them singletons. The V call is TRBV9, the J call TRBJ2-5, with D perhaps TRBD2 (5 bases). This sequence was found in a human donor in good health. Some clones in this sample may be carry-over from other donors' samples. The sequenced sample consisted of PBMCs. As DNA, the CDR3 is TGTGCCAGCAGCGGGAGGACTGGTGAGGGTGAGACCCAGTACTTC. Translating it yields CASSGRTGEGETQYF.